This TCR beta chain was sequenced in a study of radiotherapy plus CTLA-4 blockade in lung cancer. Libraries were prepared by immunoSEQ multiplex PCR; TCRdb keeps only in-frame clonotypes and omits some of them. The sample shows roughly 120,000 clones, around 75% of them seen only once. The sequencing here drew on peripheral blood, taken from a patient treated with radiotherapy plus ipilimumab. This receptor was identified in a human donor with non-small cell lung cancer who had a partial response to radiotherapy plus ipilimumab.

The CDR3: CASSRMPTGTGNEKLFF. The DNA for the CDR3 is TGTGCCAGCAGCCGGATGCCGACCGGGACTGGGAATGAAAAACTGTTTTTT. The rearrangement links TRBV16 to TRBJ1-4, with D perhaps TRBD1 (5 bases). The V gene lost 4 bases and the J gene lost 5 bases, with 20 bases spanning the gap. From germline, CDR1 is KGHSY and CDR2 FQNENV. This CDR3 spans 17 amino acids. Full variable domain (outside the CDR3, taken from reference TRBV16 and TRBJ1-4): GEEVAQTPKHLVRGEGQKAKLYCAPIKGHSYVFWYQQVLKNEFKFLISFQNENVFDETGMPKERFSAKCLPNSPCSLEIQATKLEDSAVYFCASSRMPTGTGNEKLFFGSGTQLSVL.